Listed below are T cell receptor beta chains from one sample, sequenced in a study of blood T cells in healthy people across ages. TCRdb processed the 5' RACE reads anew with MiXCR; each CDR3 protein has one entry. The sample holds about 560,000 distinct CDR3 sequences; roughly a quarter are singletons and the top ten take approximately 3.7%. These data also featured in a second study, about T cells of mothers and their children.

The material sequenced was blood. The source of these receptors is a boy between 2 and 10 years old in good health. Each CDR3 is given with its conserved first and last residue. Fields, in order: J gene, clone size, V gene, D gene, CDR3 protein, CDR3 DNA. A D gene is named only where the DNA matches it firmly. Some rows mark clone size as missing; the rest say once, few, many or name a class of expanded clone.

TRBJ2-1 - TRBV7-2 - CASSPTPTHNEQFF TGTGCCAGCAGCCCAACCCCTACTCACAATGAGCAGTTCTTC
TRBJ1-2 - TRBV7-9 - CASRGVSNYGYTF TGTGCCAGCAGGGGAGTTTCCAACTATGGCTACACCTTC
TRBJ2-1 - TRBV12-3/TRBV12-4 TRBD2 CASSLAGGDYNEQFF TGTGCCAGCAGTTTGGCGGGAGGCGACTACAATGAGCAGTTCTTC
TRBJ1-1 - TRBV7-9 - CASSSIGRVGGTEAFF TGTGCCAGCAGCTCGATAGGTCGAGTGGGGGGTACTGAAGCTTTCTTT
TRBJ1-4 - TRBV9 TRBD1 CASSVTGQGEKLFF TGTGCCAGCAGCGTAACGGGACAGGGGGAAAAACTGTTTTTT
TRBJ2-7 - TRBV7-7 - CASSPTPSYEQYF TGTGCTAGCAGCCCGACTCCCTCCTACGAGCAGTACTTC
TRBJ2-6 - TRBV27 - CASTFKAPGQGLMSGANVLTF TGTGCCAGCACGTTTAAGGCGCCGGGACAAGGCCTTATGTCTGGGGCCAACGTCCTGACTTTC
TRBJ2-1 few TRBV20-1 - CSASSGTPTNEQFF TGCAGTGCTAGTTCCGGGACACCGACCAATGAGCAGTTCTTC
TRBJ1-2 - TRBV3-1 TRBD1 CASSYGTANGYTF TGTGCCAGCAGCTACGGGACAGCAAATGGCTACACCTTC
TRBJ2-5 - TRBV20-1 TRBD2 CSAPGTSGIQETQYF TGCAGTGCTCCCGGGACTAGCGGAATCCAAGAGACCCAGTACTTC
TRBJ1-2 - TRBV5-5 - CASSLERPELANYGYTF TGTGCCAGCAGCTTGGAAAGACCAGAGTTAGCTAACTATGGCTACACCTTC
TRBJ2-1 few TRBV13 - CASSLEGGTENEQFF TGTGCCAGCAGCTTAGAGGGGGGGACAGAGAATGAGCAGTTCTTC
TRBJ2-5 few TRBV9 TRBD2 CASSASGQETQYF TGTGCCAGCAGCGCTAGCGGCCAAGAGACCCAGTACTTC
TRBJ2-3 few TRBV29-1 - CSVDGRDTDTQYF TGCAGCGTTGATGGGCGGGACACAGATACGCAGTATTTT
TRBJ2-1 few TRBV6-6 - CASSSPFDEQFF TGTGCCAGCAGTTCGCCGTTTGATGAGCAGTTCTTC
TRBJ2-7 - TRBV3-1 TRBD2 CASTGGSSNEQYF TGTGCCAGCACTGGCGGGAGTTCGAACGAGCAGTACTTC
TRBJ2-7 few TRBV11-2 TRBD2 CASSLDRTSGTEQYF TGTGCCAGCAGCTTAGATAGGACTAGCGGCACCGAGCAGTACTTC
TRBJ2-1 - TRBV4-2 - CASSQEGAAPYNEQFF TGTGCCAGCAGCCAAGAGGGGGCGGCCCCCTACAATGAGCAGTTCTTC
TRBJ2-5 many TRBV12-3/TRBV12-4 - CASRTANQETQYF TGTGCCAGCAGAACAGCAAACCAAGAGACCCAGTACTTC
TRBJ2-5 few TRBV12-3/TRBV12-4 TRBD1 CASSWMGQDPFF TGTGCCAGCAGTTGGATGGGACAGGATCCGTTCTTC
TRBJ2-3 - TRBV18 TRBD2 CASSRSTGGGAEDTQYF TGTGCCAGCTCAAGGTCTACAGGCGGGGGGGCCGAGGATACGCAGTATTTT
TRBJ2-5 few TRBV29-1 - CSAKGVLGETQYF TGCAGCGCCAAGGGGGTGTTGGGAGAGACCCAGTACTTC
TRBJ2-1 - TRBV5-5 TRBD1 CASSFRQGVNEQFF TGTGCCAGCAGCTTTCGACAGGGCGTCAATGAGCAGTTCTTC
TRBJ2-1 few TRBV12-5 TRBD2 CASGLNSGDLQQFF TGTGCTAGTGGTTTGAATAGCGGGGATCTACAGCAGTTCTTC
TRBJ1-4 few TRBV25-1 - CASTDLRANEKLFF TGTGCCAGTACAGACCTACGGGCTAATGAAAAACTGTTTTTT
TRBJ2-7 - TRBV7-9 - CASSLAAGDRQYF TGTGCCAGCAGCTTAGCGGCTGGAGATAGGCAGTACTTC
TRBJ2-5 - TRBV12-3/TRBV12-4 - CASSSDSWETQYF TGTGCCAGCAGTTCAGACAGTTGGGAGACCCAGTACTTC
TRBJ2-7 - TRBV6-5 - CASSYSGLPYEQYF TGTGCCAGCAGTTACTCCGGACTCCCCTACGAGCAGTACTTC
TRBJ2-7 - TRBV10-3 TRBD1 CAISAGTESYEQYF TGTGCCATCAGTGCCGGGACAGAATCCTACGAGCAGTACTTC
TRBJ1-5 - TRBV5-1 - CASSLAGNSNQPQHF TGTGCCAGCAGTTTGGCGGGGAATAGCAATCAGCCCCAGCATTTT
TRBJ1-2 - TRBV7-2 TRBD1 CASSSRTGNGYTF TGTGCCAGCAGCTCCCGGACAGGGAACGGCTACACCTTC
TRBJ2-5 - TRBV12-3/TRBV12-4 TRBD2 CASSLYLSGGETQYF TGTGCCAGCAGTCTATACCTCAGCGGGGGGGAGACCCAGTACTTC
TRBJ2-7 - TRBV7-9 TRBD2 CASSSLAGEFFEQYF TGTGCCAGCAGCTCATTAGCGGGAGAATTTTTCGAGCAGTACTTC
TRBJ1-3 - TRBV20-1 - CSARRDGYSIYF TGCAGTGCTAGACGGGACGGGTACTCCATATATTTT
TRBJ1-1 - TRBV10-2 - CATGQLNTEAFF TGCGCCACAGGACAGTTGAACACTGAAGCTTTCTTT
TRBJ1-2 few TRBV5-5 - CASSLGGQLYGYTF TGTGCCAGCAGCTTGGGAGGACAGCTCTATGGCTACACCTTC
TRBJ2-7 few TRBV4-1 - CASSQQGGSNEQYF TGCGCCAGCAGCCAACAGGGAGGTTCGAACGAGCAGTACTTC
TRBJ2-1 few TRBV14 TRBD1 CASSQDHRGIAYNEQFF TGTGCCAGCAGCCAAGATCACAGGGGGATCGCATACAATGAGCAGTTCTTC
TRBJ2-7 few TRBV12-3/TRBV12-4 - CASTSDSYEQYF TGTGCCAGCACCTCCGACAGCTACGAGCAGTACTTC
TRBJ2-7 few TRBV5-1 - CTSSSLGWDSDSYEQYF TGCACCAGCAGTTCCCTAGGCTGGGACTCAGACAGCTACGAGCAGTACTTC
TRBJ2-1 - TRBV5-1 - CASSSSPLGYNEQFF TGCGCCAGCAGCTCGAGCCCACTAGGATACAATGAGCAGTTCTTC
TRBJ2-1 - TRBV9 - CASSDRPGAYNEQFF TGTGCCAGCAGCGACCGGCCGGGGGCCTACAATGAGCAGTTCTTC
TRBJ2-3 few TRBV13 TRBD2 CASSHSGGARTQYF TGTGCCAGCAGCCACAGCGGGGGGGCCAGGACGCAGTATTTT
TRBJ2-7 few TRBV12-3/TRBV12-4 - CASSLAPQGYEQYF TGTGCCAGCAGTTTAGCCCCGCAGGGTTACGAGCAGTACTTC
TRBJ2-7 - TRBV18 TRBD1 CASSPGGTGSDEQYF TGTGCCAGCTCACCTGGGGGGACAGGGTCGGACGAGCAGTACTTC
TRBJ2-3 - TRBV6-2/TRBV6-3 TRBD2 CASSYVAGEDTDTQYF TGTGCCAGCAGTTACGTAGCGGGAGAGGATACAGATACGCAGTATTTT
TRBJ2-1 - TRBV12-3/TRBV12-4 - CASSLRAATYNEQFF TGTGCCAGCAGTTTAAGGGCGGCCACCTACAATGAGCAGTTCTTC
TRBJ1-2 few TRBV25-1 - CASRSSGDYGYTF TGTGCCAGCAGAAGTTCAGGGGACTATGGCTACACCTTC
TRBJ2-7 few TRBV29-1 TRBD1 CSSNRDRDHEQYF TGCAGCTCAAACCGGGACAGGGACCACGAGCAGTACTTC
TRBJ1-4 few TRBV4-3 - CASSQVTGHEKLFF TGCGCCAGCAGCCAAGTCACAGGTCATGAAAAACTGTTTTTT
TRBJ2-7 - TRBV11-2 - CASSLDRPEQYF TGTGCCAGCAGCTTAGATCGCCCGGAGCAGTACTTC
TRBJ2-5 - TRBV12-3/TRBV12-4 TRBD2 CASSRQLAGLETQYF TGTGCCAGCAGTCGTCAACTAGCGGGACTAGAGACCCAGTACTTC
TRBJ2-3 few TRBV5-4 - CASSIYQGLDTQYF TGTGCCAGCAGCATATACCAGGGGTTAGATACGCAGTATTTT
TRBJ2-3 - TRBV3-1 - CASSQEGIRTDTQYF TGTGCCAGCAGCCAGGAGGGGATCCGCACAGATACGCAGTATTTT
TRBJ2-5 few TRBV11-3 - CASSLGFGAQETQYF TGTGCCAGCAGCTTAGGGTTCGGAGCCCAAGAGACCCAGTACTTC
TRBJ1-1 few TRBV10-3 TRBD1 CAITSTGAPNTEAFF TGTGCCATCACCTCCACAGGGGCGCCGAACACTGAAGCTTTCTTT
TRBJ2-1 once TRBV7-9 - CASSLVGATRTNEQFF TGTGCCAGCAGCTTAGTTGGGGCAACCCGAACCAATGAGCAGTTCTTC
TRBJ2-2 - TRBV6-5 TRBD2 CASSFRTSGSSRTGELFF TGTGCCAGCAGTTTCAGGACTAGCGGAAGCTCGAGAACCGGGGAGCTGTTTTTT
TRBJ2-4 - TRBV20-1 - CSARDSEIAKNIQYF TGCAGTGCTAGAGATTCTGAAATAGCCAAAAACATTCAGTACTTC